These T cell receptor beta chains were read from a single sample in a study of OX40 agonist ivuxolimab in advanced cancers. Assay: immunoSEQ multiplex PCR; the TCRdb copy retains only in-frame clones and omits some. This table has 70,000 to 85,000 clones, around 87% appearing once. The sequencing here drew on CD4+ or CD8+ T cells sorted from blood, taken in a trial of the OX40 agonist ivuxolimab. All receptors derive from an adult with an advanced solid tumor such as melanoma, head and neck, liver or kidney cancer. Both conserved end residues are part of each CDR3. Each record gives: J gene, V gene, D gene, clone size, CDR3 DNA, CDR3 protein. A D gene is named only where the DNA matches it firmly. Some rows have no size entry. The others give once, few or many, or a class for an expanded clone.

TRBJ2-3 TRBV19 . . TGTGCCAGTAGTAGGGCAGGGGATGTCACAGATACGCAGTATTTT CASSRAGDVTDTQYF
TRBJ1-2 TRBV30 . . TGTGCCTGGAGCCCAAGACAGTTCCTCTATGGCTACACCTTC CAWSPRQFLYGYTF
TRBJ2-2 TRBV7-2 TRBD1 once TGTGCCAGCAGCCCCCGGACAGGGGGCACCGGGGAGCTGTTTTTT CASSPRTGGTGELFF
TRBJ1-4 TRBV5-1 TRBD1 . TGCGCCAGCAGCTTAGGGGGCGCAAATGAAAAACTGTTTTTT CASSLGGANEKLFF
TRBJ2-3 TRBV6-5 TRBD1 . TGTGCCAGCAGCACGGACAGGGTTGGTACGCAGTATTTT CASSTDRVGTQYF
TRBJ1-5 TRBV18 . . TGTGCCAGCTCACCCAGTCAGGGGAGGGCCAATCAGCCCCAGCATTTT CASSPSQGRANQPQHF
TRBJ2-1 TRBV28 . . TGTGCCAGCAGATACAGGGATGAGCAGTTCTTC CASRYRDEQFF
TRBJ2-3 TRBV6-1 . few TGTGCCAGCAGTGTGGGCCCCGACACAGATACGCAGTATTTT CASSVGPDTDTQYF
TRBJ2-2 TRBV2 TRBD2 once TGTGCCAGCGGGGCTAGCGGGAACACCGGGGAGCTGTTTTTT CASGASGNTGELFF
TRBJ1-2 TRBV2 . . TGTGCCAGCATTGAGATCGGGACACCGGCCAACTATGGCTACACCTTC CASIEIGTPANYGYTF